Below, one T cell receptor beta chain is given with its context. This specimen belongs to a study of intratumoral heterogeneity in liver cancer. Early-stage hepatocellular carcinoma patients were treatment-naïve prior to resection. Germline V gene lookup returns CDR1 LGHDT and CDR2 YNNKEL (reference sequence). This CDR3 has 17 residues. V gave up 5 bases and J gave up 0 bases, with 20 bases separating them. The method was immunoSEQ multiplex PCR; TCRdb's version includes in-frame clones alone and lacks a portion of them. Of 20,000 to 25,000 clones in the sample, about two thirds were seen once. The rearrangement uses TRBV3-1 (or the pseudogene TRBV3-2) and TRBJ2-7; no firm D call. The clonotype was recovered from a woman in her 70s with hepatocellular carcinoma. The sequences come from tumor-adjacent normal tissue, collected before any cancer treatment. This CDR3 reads CASSYQGGPGVSYEQYF. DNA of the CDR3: TGTGCCAGCAGCTATCAAGGTGGGCCGGGCGTCTCCTACGAGCAGTACTTC.